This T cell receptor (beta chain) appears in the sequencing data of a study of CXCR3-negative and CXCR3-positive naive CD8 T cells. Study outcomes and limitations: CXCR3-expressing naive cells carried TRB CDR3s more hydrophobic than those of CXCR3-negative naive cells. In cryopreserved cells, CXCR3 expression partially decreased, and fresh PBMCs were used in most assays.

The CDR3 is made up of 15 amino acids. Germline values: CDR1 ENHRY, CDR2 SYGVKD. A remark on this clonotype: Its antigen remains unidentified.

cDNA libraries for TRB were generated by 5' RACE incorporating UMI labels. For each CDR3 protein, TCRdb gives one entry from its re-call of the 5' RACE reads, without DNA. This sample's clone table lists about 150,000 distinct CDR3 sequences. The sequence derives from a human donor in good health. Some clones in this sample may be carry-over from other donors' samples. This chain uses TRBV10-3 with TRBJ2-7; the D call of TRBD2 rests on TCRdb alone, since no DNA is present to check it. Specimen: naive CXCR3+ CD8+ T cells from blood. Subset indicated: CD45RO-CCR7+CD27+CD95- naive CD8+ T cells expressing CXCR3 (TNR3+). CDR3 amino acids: CAISGGGESSYEQYF.